One and the same sample provided the 28 T cell receptor beta chains below, sequenced in a study of T cell responses to AZD1222 COVID-19 vaccine. TCRdb's copy holds only in-frame clones and misses some; the assay was immunoSEQ multiplex PCR. There are 100,000 to 150,000 clones in the sample; around 87% occur only once, and more than 9% lies in the top ten. The material was peripheral blood, obtained on day 0 of AZD1222 vaccination. The receptors were sampled from an adult in good health.

The V gene is TRBV5-1, the J gene TRBJ2-1, with D tentatively TRBD2 (5 bases). Germline V gene data show CDR1 as SGHRS and CDR2 as YFSETQ. This CDR3 is 12 amino acids long. V was clipped by 0 bases and J by 12 bases, with 10 bases between them. The CDR3, as DNA: TGCGCCAGCAGCTTGGAGTCACTAGGGCAGTTCTTC. Protein sequence: CASSLESLGQFF. The complete variable domain, with remaining parts taken from reference TRBV5-1 and TRBJ2-1, reads KAGVTQTPRYLIKTRGQQVTLSCSPISGHRSVSWYQQTPGQGLQFLFEYFSETQRNKGNFPGRFSGRQFSNSRSEMNVSTLELGDSALYLCASSLESLGQFFGPGTRLTVL.

V usage is TRBV2 and J usage is TRBJ2-2; TRBD2 agrees at 7 bases. Per germline, CDR1 SNHLY and CDR2 FYNNEI. CDR3 size: 17 residues. Trimming took 5 bases from V and 4 from J; bases not matched to a gene: 13. CDR3 in amino acids: CASSFPRWREGTGELFF. Written as DNA, the CDR3 is TGTGCCAGCAGTTTCCCTCGATGGAGGGAGGGCACCGGGGAGCTGTTTTTT.

This clone was recorded once. This chain joins TRBV5-1 and TRBJ2-7; D possibly uses TRBD1 or TRBD2 (5 bases each). CDR3 length: 14 residues. V lost 4 bases and J 5 bases, leaving 16 bases between the germline ends. CDR1 SGHRS and CDR2 YFSETQ come from the germline V gene. The CDR3 region has the DNA TGCGCCAGCAGCGCCGGGGCGAGAGGCGACGAGCAGTACTTC. Translated, it gives CASSAGARGDEQYF.

V is TRBV2 and J is TRBJ2-4; the D is unclear. The CDR3 loop spans 10 amino acids. Germline V gene sequence: CDR1 SNHLY, CDR2 FYNNEI. V was cut by 4 bases and J by 11 bases, with 6 bases left in between. The CDR3 spells CASSGRFQYF. In DNA form, the CDR3 reads TGTGCCAGCAGTGGACGTTTTCAGTACTTC.

The rearrangement uses TRBV27 and TRBJ1-4; D is unclear. V was pared by 0 bases and J by 8 bases, with 7 bases between. The CDR3 totals 13 residues. CDR1 is MNHEY, CDR2 SMNVEV, per germline (reference sequence). The CDR3 loop is CASSLSAGEKLFF. CDR3 bases: TGTGCCAGCAGTTTATCGGCGGGCGAAAAACTGTTTTTT.

This clone was found once. CDR3 nucleotides: TGTGCCAGCAGTAGAGTACAGGGAAGCAATCAGCCCCAGCATTTT. It yields the protein CASSRVQGSNQPQHF. The chain employs TRBV28 and TRBJ1-5, with D perhaps matching TRBD1 (6 bases). V was clipped by 5 bases and J by 1 base, with 12 bases between them. This CDR3 spans 15 amino acids. Germline V lookup: CDR1 MDHEN, CDR2 SYDVKM.

The V call is TRBV19, the J call TRBJ2-7; 10 bases line up with TRBD2. Germline CDR1 LNHDA, CDR2 SQIVND (reference sequence). The junction had 9 bases not matched to a gene; V was cut back by 3 bases and J by 4 bases. The CDR3 extends over 16 amino acids. The CDR3 here is CASSITPGLASYEQYF. Written as DNA, the CDR3 is TGTGCCAGTAGTATTACGCCGGGACTAGCGTCATACGAGCAGTACTTC.

This clone appeared a single time. The chain employs TRBV29-1 and TRBJ2-7; TRBD1 aligns across 10 bases. Germline V CDR1 and CDR2: SQVTM, ANQGSEA. The CDR3 loop spans 12 amino acids. V trimming: 7 bases; J trimming: 2 bases; junction bases outside the gene matches: 2. Here the CDR3 DNA reads TGCAGCGCCGGGACAGGGGCCTACGAGCAGTACTTC. It codes for CSAGTGAYEQYF.

This clone is a singleton in its sample. The rearrangement uses TRBV9 and TRBJ2-2, with no clear D. The CDR3 runs to 15 residues. Trimming took 0 bases from V and 0 from J, leaving 6 bases between them. Per germline, CDR1 SGDLS and CDR2 YYNGEE. CDR3 loop: CASSVGATNTGELFF. DNA of the CDR3: TGTGCCAGCAGCGTAGGGGCAACGAACACCGGGGAGCTGTTTTTT.

The chain carries TRBV29-1 and TRBJ1-2, with D tentatively TRBD1 (5 bases). Germline values: CDR1 SQVTM, CDR2 ANQGSEA. Trimming removed 7 bases at V and 6 bases at J, with 21 bases between. The CDR3 loop spans 14 amino acids. The CDR3 bases are TGCAGCGCCGGGGGGTTATCGAAAGAGCATGGCTACACCTTC. It codes for CSAGGLSKEHGYTF.

The chain joins TRBV27 to TRBJ2-3; D perhaps matches TRBD1 (6 bases). Trimming cost V 4 bases and J 1 base, with 18 bases left between them. The CDR3 is 17 amino acids. Germline CDR1 is MNHEY and CDR2 is SMNVEV (reference sequence). CDR3 residues: CASSSGTSYRGTDTQYF. For the CDR3, the DNA is TGTGCCAGCAGTTCCGGGACCTCCTACAGGGGCACAGATACGCAGTATTTT.

The CDR3 is CATSSGLAGAETQYF. For the CDR3, the DNA is TGTGCCACCAGCTCGGGACTAGCGGGGGCAGAGACCCAGTACTTC. The chain carries TRBV15 and TRBJ2-5; 14 positions match TRBD2. The germline V gene has CDR1 LNHNV and CDR2 YYDKDF (reference sequence). The CDR3 loop spans 15 amino acids. With 5 bases clipped from V and 4 bases from J, the junction kept 3 bases outside the gene matches.

The V and J genes are TRBV12-3 or TRBV12-4 and TRBJ1-6; D not certain. V dropped 5 bases and J dropped 5 bases, with 7 bases sitting between them. This CDR3 region has 13 residues. CDR3 sequence (DNA): TGTGCCAGCAGTCTCACCAATAATTCACCCCTCCACTTT. Translation gives CASSLTNNSPLHF.

The V and J genes are TRBV5-1 and TRBJ1-1, with D possibly being TRBD1 (6 bases). There are 16 residues in the CDR3. Germline V gives CDR1 SGHRS, CDR2 YFSETQ. V lost 3 bases and J 1 base, leaving 16 bases between the germline ends. In DNA, the CDR3 is TGCGCCAGCAGCTCGGACAGCGTACTACGGAACACTGAAGCTTTCTTT. Amino acids: CASSSDSVLRNTEAFF.

V usage is TRBV6-5 and J usage is TRBJ2-7, with D tentatively TRBD1 or TRBD2 (5 bases each). The V and J ends lost 6 bases and 0 bases respectively, with 12 bases between them. Germline assignment: CDR1 MNHEY and CDR2 SVGAGI. The CDR3 is 14 residues long. CDR3 sequence: CASSTGTLSYEQYF. The CDR3 DNA is TGTGCCAGCAGCACCGGGACGCTCTCCTACGAGCAGTACTTC.

J is TRBJ2-1 and V is TRBV5-1, with D hard to call. The CDR3 totals 13 residues. Germline V gene lookup returns CDR1 SGHRS and CDR2 YFSETQ. V lost 4 bases to trimming and J lost 9 bases, with 14 bases between them. The CDR3 region is CASSKDPNVEQFF. The DNA of the CDR3 is TGCGCCAGCAGCAAGGACCCGAACGTTGAGCAGTTCTTC.

Only one count was recorded for this clone. J is TRBJ2-7 and V is TRBV27, with D tentatively TRBD1 or TRBD2 (5 bases each). There are 15 residues in the CDR3. CDR1 and CDR2 (germline): MNHEY, SMNVEV (reference sequence). V lost 2 bases, J lost 0 bases, and 11 bases lay in between. The CDR3 reads CASSLRVGDSYEQYF. For the CDR3, the DNA is TGTGCCAGCAGTTTACGGGTGGGGGACTCCTACGAGCAGTACTTC.

This chain uses TRBV5-4 with TRBJ2-1, with D tentatively TRBD1 (5 bases). V was shortened by 2 bases and J by 4 bases, with 7 bases between the two germline ends. The length of the CDR3 is 13 residues. Germline V gene lookup returns CDR1 SGHNT and CDR2 YYREEE (reference sequence). CDR3 bases: TGTGCCAGCAGCTTAGACAGATACAATGAGCAGTTCTTC. Translated: CASSLDRYNEQFF.

V is TRBV3-1 (or the pseudogene TRBV3-2) and J is TRBJ2-1, with D possibly matching TRBD2 (7 bases). The V end was cut by 5 bases, the J end by 5 bases, with 16 bases between. Germline assignment: CDR1 LGHDT and CDR2 YNNKEL (reference sequence). CDR3 length equals 15 residues. CDR3 loop: CASSSRGPQNNEQFF. The CDR3 DNA follows: TGTGCCAGCAGCTCGCGGGGGCCGCAAAACAATGAGCAGTTCTTC.

This rearrangement joins TRBV10-2 to TRBJ1-5; no reliable D call. Germline assignment: CDR1 WSHSY and CDR2 SAAADI. The CDR3 runs to 15 residues. Deletions cut 0 bases from V and 0 bases from J, with 6 bases between. The chain's CDR3 is CASSESGNSNQPQHF. CDR3 sequence (DNA): TGCGCCAGCAGTGAGTCGGGGAATAGCAATCAGCCCCAGCATTTT.

The rearrangement uses TRBV28 and TRBJ1-2; 10 bases fit TRBD1. CDR3 length equals 14 residues. The trim removed 3 bases at V and 7 bases at J, leaving 5 bases unmatched. CDR1 and CDR2 (germline): MDHEN, SYDVKM. CDR3 residues: CASSFGTGAAGYTF. The CDR3 nucleotides are TGTGCCAGCAGTTTCGGGACAGGGGCGGCTGGCTACACCTTC.

The genes are TRBV4-1 and TRBJ2-7; possible D gene TRBD2, 6 bases. V lost 0 bases to trimming and J lost 0 bases, with 12 bases between them. The CDR3 contains 16 residues. CDR1 and CDR2 from the germline V gene are MGHRA and YSYEKL. CDR3 residues: CASSQDDRGFSYEQYF. DNA of the CDR3: TGCGCCAGCAGCCAAGACGATCGGGGGTTCTCCTACGAGCAGTACTTC.

The gene calls are TRBV7-2 and TRBJ2-7; 7 nucleotides line up with TRBD1. This CDR3 region has 17 residues. V dropped 5 bases and J dropped 0; count of bases not matched to a gene: 13. Germline CDR1 SGHTA, CDR2 FQGNSA. The CDR3 loop is CASSRDSFDFFSYEQYF. The CDR3 bases are TGTGCCAGCAGCCGGGACAGTTTTGACTTCTTCTCCTACGAGCAGTACTTC.

This chain connects TRBV2 to TRBJ2-7; tentative D call: TRBD1 (6 bases). This CDR3 region has 12 residues. V was pared by 10 bases and J by 0 bases, with 10 bases between. The germline V gene encodes CDR1 SNHLY and CDR2 FYNNEI. The DNA for the CDR3 is TGTGCCACCGGACAGACCTCCTACGAGCAGTACTTC. As protein: CATGQTSYEQYF.

This chain joins TRBV27 and TRBJ1-5; 10 positions agree with TRBD1. Germline loops: CDR1 MNHEY, CDR2 SMNVEV (reference sequence). The CDR3 loop spans 15 amino acids. The junction had 12 bases not matched to a gene; V was cut back by 5 bases and J by 11 bases. CDR3 protein: CASSLSGTGAEAQHF. CDR3 DNA: TGTGCCAGCAGTCTTTCCGGGACAGGGGCCGAAGCCCAGCATTTT.

The rearrangement joins TRBV7-8 to TRBJ2-3, with 13 bases identical to TRBD2. This CDR3 comprises 18 residues. Trimming took 5 bases from V and 1 from J; bases not matched to a gene: 9. The germline gives CDR1 SGHVS, CDR2 FQNEAQ. CDR3 in DNA: TGTGCCAGCAGCATAGGACTAGCGGGAGACGTTGGCACAGATACGCAGTATTTT. Translating gives CASSIGLAGDVGTDTQYF.

This clone has just one count. V is TRBV6-5 and J is TRBJ2-3, with 8 positions matching TRBD2. The V gene's germline CDR1 is MNHEY and CDR2 SVGAGI. The CDR3 runs to 13 residues. Germline trimming cut 9 bases from V and 4 bases from J; bases unmatched to any gene: 6. CDR3 nucleotide sequence: TGTGCCAGTCGATCGGGGGGGGCAGATACGCAGTATTTT. Protein product: CASRSGGADTQYF.

The chain has TRBV18 and TRBJ1-5; possibly TRBD1 for D (5 bases). The CDR3 is 15 residues long. Between the trimmed V and J ends, which lost 2 bases and 6 bases, there was a span of 14 bases. Looked up from germline, CDR1 is KGHSH and CDR2 is LQKENI. CDR3: CASSPSHSRGQPQHF. The CDR3 nucleotides are TGTGCCAGCTCACCATCACACTCAAGGGGTCAGCCCCAGCATTTT. The full variable domain, in which reference TRBV18 and TRBJ1-5 provide the parts outside the CDR3, is NAGVMQNPRHLVRRRGQEARLRCSPMKGHSHVYWYRQLPEEGLKFMVYLQKENIIDESGMPKERFSAEFPKEGPSILRIQQVVRGDSAAYFCASSPSHSRGQPQHFGDGTRLSIL.